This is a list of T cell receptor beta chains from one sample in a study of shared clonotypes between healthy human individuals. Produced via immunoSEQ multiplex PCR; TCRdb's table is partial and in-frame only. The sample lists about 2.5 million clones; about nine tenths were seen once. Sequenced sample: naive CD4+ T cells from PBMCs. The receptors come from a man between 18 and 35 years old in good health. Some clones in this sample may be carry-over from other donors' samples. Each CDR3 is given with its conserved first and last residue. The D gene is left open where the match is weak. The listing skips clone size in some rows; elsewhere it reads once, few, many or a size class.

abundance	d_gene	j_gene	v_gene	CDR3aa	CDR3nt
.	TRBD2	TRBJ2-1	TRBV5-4	CASSLGLAGGLNEQFF	TGTGCCAGCAGCTTGGGGCTAGCGGGAGGGCTAAATGAGCAGTTCTTC
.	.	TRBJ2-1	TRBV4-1	CASSHSEGRFTEQFF	TGCGCCAGCAGCCACTCCGAGGGCAGATTTACTGAGCAGTTCTTC
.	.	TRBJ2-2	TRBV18	CASSPPVGGPNTGELFF	TGTGCCAGCTCACCACCGGTGGGTGGACCGAACACCGGGGAGCTGTTTTTT
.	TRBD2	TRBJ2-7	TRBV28	CAGKRREGTYEQYF	TGTGCCGGAAAGCGGCGGGAGGGAACCTACGAGCAGTACTTC
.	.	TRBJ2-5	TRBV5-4	CASSSLREETQYF	TGTGCCAGCAGCTCCCTCAGGGAAGAGACCCAGTACTTC
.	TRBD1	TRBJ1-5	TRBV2	CASSTDRGEYQPQHF	TGTGCCAGCAGCACGGACAGGGGCGAATATCAGCCCCAGCATTTT
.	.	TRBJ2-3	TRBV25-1	CATTGLRTDTQYF	TGTGCCACCACCGGGCTCCGCACAGATACGCAGTATTTT
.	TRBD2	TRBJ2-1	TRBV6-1	CASRAGLADDEQFF	TGTGCCAGCAGGGCGGGACTAGCGGATGATGAGCAGTTCTTC
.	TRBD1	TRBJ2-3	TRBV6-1	CASSVRTGSTDTQYF	TGTGCCAGCAGTGTTCGGACAGGGTCGACAGATACGCAGTATTTT
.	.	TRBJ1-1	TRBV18	CASSPSEKNTEAFF	TGTGCCAGCTCACCATCGGAGAAGAACACTGAAGCTTTCTTT
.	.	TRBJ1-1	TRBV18	CASSVETGKGTEAFF	TGTGCCAGCTCCGTAGAAACAGGGAAGGGCACTGAAGCTTTCTTT
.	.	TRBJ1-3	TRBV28	CASSSGSGNTIYF	TGTGCCAGCAGTTCGGGCTCTGGAAACACCATATATTTT
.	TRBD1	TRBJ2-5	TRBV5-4	CASSQGQLQETQYF	TGTGCCAGCAGCCAGGGACAGCTTCAAGAGACCCAGTACTTC
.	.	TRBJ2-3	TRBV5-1	CASSLAANTDTQYF	TGCGCCAGCAGCTTGGCGGCAAACACAGATACGCAGTATTTT
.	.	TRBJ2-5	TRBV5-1	CASSLGVDIVRTQYF	TGCGCCAGCAGCTTGGGGGTTGACATAGTAAGGACCCAGTACTTC
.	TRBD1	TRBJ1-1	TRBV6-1	CASSPTGLSTEAFF	TGTGCCAGCAGTCCGACAGGGTTGAGCACTGAAGCTTTCTTT
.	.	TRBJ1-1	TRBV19	CASSLTGRAEAFF	TGTGCCAGTAGCCTAACAGGGAGGGCTGAAGCTTTCTTT
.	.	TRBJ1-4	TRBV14	CASSLKGGTRREKLFF	TGTGCCAGCAGCCTAAAGGGAGGGACCCGAAGGGAAAAACTGTTTTTT
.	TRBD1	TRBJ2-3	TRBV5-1	CASSLQGAGGTDTQYF	TGCGCCAGCAGCTTACAGGGGGCGGGTGGCACAGATACGCAGTATTTT
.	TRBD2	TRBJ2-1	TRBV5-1	CASYPLAGRSGNEQFF	TGCGCCAGCTACCCCCTAGCGGGACGTTCGGGAAATGAGCAGTTCTTC
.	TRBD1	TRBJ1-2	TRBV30	CAWSPTQTGWRYGYTF	TGTGCCTGGAGTCCCACCCAGACAGGGTGGAGGTATGGCTACACCTTC
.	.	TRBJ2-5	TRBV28	CASSLRETQYF	TGTGCCAGCAGCCTGAGAGAGACCCAGTACTTC
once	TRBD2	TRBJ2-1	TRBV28	CASSFPTSGRQTYNEQFF	TGTGCCAGCAGTTTCCCGACTAGCGGGAGGCAAACTTACAATGAGCAGTTCTTC
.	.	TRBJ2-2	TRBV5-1	CASSWGEGTTGELFF	TGCGCCAGCAGCTGGGGTGAGGGGACCACCGGGGAGCTGTTTTTT
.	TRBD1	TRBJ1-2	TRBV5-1	CASSLEDRVAGYTF	TGCGCCAGCAGCTTGGAGGACAGGGTCGCTGGCTACACCTTC
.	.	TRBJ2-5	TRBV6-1	CASKAAPEETQYF	TGTGCCAGCAAGGCGGCCCCAGAGGAGACCCAGTACTTC
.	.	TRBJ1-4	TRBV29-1	CSVSRDSEKLFF	TGCAGCGTGTCCCGGGACTCTGAAAAACTGTTTTTT
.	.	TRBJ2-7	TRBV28	CASSFRLASHEQYF	TGTGCCAGCAGTTTTCGTCTAGCCTCCCACGAGCAGTACTTC
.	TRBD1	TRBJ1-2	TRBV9	CASSGGTGQGDYGYTF	TGTGCCAGCAGCGGGGGGACAGGCCAAGGTGACTATGGCTACACCTTC
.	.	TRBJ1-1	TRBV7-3	CASSEAGGTEAFF	TGTGCCAGCAGCGAAGCGGGGGGCACTGAAGCTTTCTTT
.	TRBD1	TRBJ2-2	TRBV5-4	CASSLVPGGTGELFF	TGTGCCAGCAGCTTGGTACCAGGGGGCACCGGGGAGCTGTTTTTT
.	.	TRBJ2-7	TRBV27	CASSPFPGLSYEQYF	TGTGCCAGCAGCCCATTTCCCGGTTTGTCCTACGAGCAGTACTTC
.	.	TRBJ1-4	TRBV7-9	CASSPLSGTHNEKLFF	TGTGCCAGCAGCCCATTATCCGGGACACACAATGAAAAACTGTTTTTT
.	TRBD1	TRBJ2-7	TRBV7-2	CASSPGRGGMQSEQYF	TGTGCCAGCAGCCCCGGGCGAGGGGGCATGCAATCCGAGCAGTACTTC
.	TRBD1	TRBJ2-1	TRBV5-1	CASMEQGLYNEQFF	TGCGCCAGCATGGAACAGGGGTTATACAATGAGCAGTTCTTC
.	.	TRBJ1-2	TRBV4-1	CASSQGTFGGRNYGYTF	TGCGCCAGCAGCCAAGGGACCTTTGGGGGGCGGAACTATGGCTACACCTTC
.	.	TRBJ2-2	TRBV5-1	CASSLAMGQTGELFF	TGCGCCAGCAGCTTGGCAATGGGGCAGACCGGGGAGCTGTTTTTT
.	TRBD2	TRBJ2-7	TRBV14	CASTPGGSSYEQYF	TGTGCCAGCACCCCGGGAGGGAGCTCCTACGAGCAGTACTTC